This T cell receptor beta chain comes out of a study of long-term antiretroviral therapy in people with HIV. Before they underwent DNA extraction, samples held roughly 0.95-10 million cryopreserved PBMC. Run at survey level, the immunoSEQ assay was version v3.0. Measured with immunoSEQ multiplex PCR; TCRdb has only the in-frame clones, and not every one. The table records 25,000 to 35,000 clones, over 90% of them present only once. Regarding this clone: Antigen specificity is unknown.

Study-wide results and limits: Repertoires looked antigen-experienced, with only a slight naive shift after ART.

CDR3 length equals 14 residues. V shed 3 bases and J 5 bases; nucleotides not matched to a gene: 7. Germline CDR1 SGHDT, CDR2 YYEEEE. The TCR comes from a woman in her thirties or forties with HIV. The V call is TRBV5-6, the J call TRBJ1-1; 7 bases fit TRBD1. The material sequenced was unsorted PBMCs, taken about 6.7 years after starting antiretroviral therapy. The CDR3 region is CASSSYRGGTEAFF. The CDR3 DNA is TGTGCCAGCAGCTCGTACAGGGGCGGGACTGAAGCTTTCTTT. The complete variable domain, with remaining parts taken from reference TRBV5-6 and TRBJ1-1, reads DAGVTQSPTHLIKTRGQQVTLRCSPKSGHDTVSWYQQALGQGPQFIFQYYEEEERQRGNFPDRFSGHQFPNYSSELNVNALLLGDSALYLCASSSYRGGTEAFFGQGTRLTVV.